This T cell receptor (beta chain) appears in the sequencing data of a study of vaccination and CD4 T cells after COVID-19. Study-level background: Stimulation of the cells used overlapping spike peptide pools from SARS-CoV-2 and from the common cold coronaviruses HCoV-NL63, HCoV-OC43 and HCoV-229E.

The CDR3 covers 15 residues. The V gene end was trimmed by 5 bases and the J gene end by 7 bases; junction bases not matched to a gene: 13. Germline-derived CDR1 and CDR2 are SQVTM and ANQGSEA. Documented treatment: roughly 11-day PBMC culture with coronavirus spike peptide pools or control peptides (ViraFEST assay). March to December 2020 was the span of positive PCR dates, which predated US Alpha, Beta and Delta variants. Points on this clonotype: The target antigen is unknown.

Sequencing of the DNA from cultured CD4+ T cells was carried out with the Oncomine TCR Beta short-read assay. TCRdb processed the PCR reads anew with MiXCR; each CDR3 protein has one entry. The sample consists of roughly 14,000 distinct CDR3 sequences, around 50% of them appearing once. V is TRBV29-1 and J is TRBJ2-4, with 8 bases lining up with TRBD1. The TCR originated in a human donor with COVID-19. Sequencing used cultured CD4+ T cells from blood, obtained after SARS-CoV-2 vaccination. CDR3 DNA: TGCAGCGTTCCCGGGGCAGGGGGCATGGGTAACATTCAGTACTTC. It specifies CSVPGAGGMGNIQYF.